One sample yielded the 18 T cell receptor beta chains listed below, sequenced in a study of cytomegalovirus exposure and HLA in healthy donors. PCR amplification relied on 60 Vbeta primers (plus 13 Jbeta primers). Generated by immunoSEQ multiplex PCR, the TCRdb table keeps only in-frame clones and is missing some. The sample lists tens of thousands of clones; approximately 82% were seen once. Input material: PBMCs. The receptors were gathered from a man in his forties in good health and CMV-seronegative.

The rearrangement uses TRBV19 and TRBJ1-2; 7 positions agree with TRBD1. The CDR3 spans 16 residues. V shed 4 bases, J shed 2 bases, and the junction held 10 bases outside the gene matches. Per the germline V gene, CDR1 is LNHDA and CDR2 is SQIVND (reference sequence). The CDR3 region has the DNA TGTGCCAGTAGTACCTCCGGGACAGAGCCGAACTATGGCTACACCTTC. Its protein is CASSTSGTEPNYGYTF.

The chain employs TRBV28 and TRBJ1-4; D perhaps matches TRBD1 (5 bases). Germline CDR1 is MDHEN and CDR2 is SYDVKM. The CDR3 has 18 amino acids. Between the trimmed V and J ends, which lost 1 base and 8 bases, there was a span of 23 bases. This CDR3 is CASSLSGPGWGFGEKLFF. CDR3 DNA: TGTGCCAGCAGTTTATCCGGGCCAGGATGGGGCTTTGGCGAAAAACTGTTTTTT.

The chain employs TRBV28 and TRBJ1-5, with 9 bases matching TRBD1. Germline V lookup: CDR1 MDHEN, CDR2 SYDVKM. The CDR3 loop spans 16 amino acids. V lost 10 bases and J lost 3; bases outside the gene matches: 13. In DNA, the CDR3 is TGTGCCACAACTTCGGGACAGGGATTAACCAATCAGCCCCAGCATTTT. Protein sequence: CATTSGQGLTNQPQHF. The full variable domain, its missing parts supplied by reference TRBV28 and TRBJ1-5, is DVKVTQSSRYLVKRTGEKVFLECVQDMDHENMFWYRQDPGLGLRLIYFSYDVKMKEKGDIPEGYSVSREKKERFSLILESASTNQTSMYLCATTSGQGLTNQPQHFGDGTRLSIL.

This sequence joins TRBV30 and TRBJ1-3; maybe TRBD1 (5 bases). Trimming removed 2 bases from V and 2 bases from J, with 16 bases in between. CDR3 size: 16 residues. CDR1 and CDR2 from the germline V gene are GTSNPN and SVGIG (reference sequence). The CDR3 region has the DNA TGTGCCTGGAGTACGGGGGGATCTCGCGCTGGAAACACCATATATTTT. Its translation is CAWSTGGSRAGNTIYF.

The V call is TRBV15, the J call TRBJ2-2; possibly TRBD1 for D (5 bases). The CDR3 loop spans 17 amino acids. With 0 bases removed from V and 6 bases from J, the gap between germline ends came to 17 bases. Germline V gene sequence: CDR1 LNHNV, CDR2 YYDKDF (reference sequence). The CDR3 sequence: CATSRDMGPARPGELFF. The DNA of the CDR3 is TGTGCCACCAGCAGAGATATGGGGCCAGCGCGCCCCGGGGAGCTGTTTTTT.

CDR3 sequence: CASREQLTGTYGEQYF. CDR3 sequence (DNA): TGCGCCAGCAGGGAACAATTGACAGGGACGTATGGCGAGCAGTACTTC. The gene calls are TRBV4-1 and TRBJ2-7; 7 positions match TRBD1. Germline V gene sequence: CDR1 MGHRA, CDR2 YSYEKL. V dropped 6 bases and J dropped 6; count of bases not matched to a gene: 17. CDR3 length: 16 amino acids.

The chain is built from TRBV29-1 and TRBJ1-2; 8 nucleotides agree with TRBD1. The CDR3 is made up of 12 amino acids. The germline gives CDR1 SQVTM, CDR2 ANQGSEA. V dropped 4 bases and J dropped 7; count of bases not matched to a gene: 5. CDR3 loop: CSVGRQGFGYTF. As DNA, the CDR3 is TGCAGCGTTGGTAGACAGGGGTTTGGCTACACCTTC. Filled out from reference TRBV29-1 and TRBJ1-2, the complete variable domain reads SAVISQKPSRDICQRGTSLTIQCQVDSQVTMMFWYRQQPGQSLTLIATANQGSEATYESGFVIDKFPISRPNLTFSTLTVSNMSPEDSSIYLCSVGRQGFGYTFGSGTRLTVV.

The gene calls are TRBV19 and TRBJ1-1; D is unclear. The CDR3 totals 14 residues. V lost 3 bases, J lost 1 base, and 9 bases lay in between. Germline V gene sequence: CDR1 LNHDA, CDR2 SQIVND (reference sequence). This CDR3 is CASSMGGRNTEAFF. CDR3 bases: TGTGCCAGTAGTATGGGAGGACGGAACACTGAAGCTTTCTTT.

The chain has TRBV28 and TRBJ2-2, with 7 bases lining up with TRBD1. Trimming removed 4 bases from V and 6 bases from J; junction bases left unmatched: 5. The CDR3 contains 14 residues. Germline CDR1 reads MDHEN; CDR2 reads SYDVKM. The CDR3 nucleotides read TGTGCCAGCAGTTGGGAGAGGGGGCCCGGGGAGCTGTTTTTT. Its translation: CASSWERGPGELFF.

This sequence joins TRBV4-1 and TRBJ1-5; tentative D call: TRBD1 (6 bases). The germline V gene encodes CDR1 MGHRA and CDR2 YSYEKL. Trimming pared 2 bases from V and 6 bases from J, leaving 17 bases between. The CDR3 has 16 residues. CDR3 coding DNA: TGCGCCAGCAGCCAAAGTCACAGGGTAGTGGTTCAGCCCCAGCATTTT. It specifies CASSQSHRVVVQPQHF.

The chain carries TRBV19 and TRBJ1-4; D is uncertain. V lost 8 bases and J 6 bases, leaving 19 bases between the germline ends. The V gene's germline CDR1 is LNHDA and CDR2 SQIVND (reference sequence). The CDR3 has 15 residues. CDR3 DNA sequence: TGTGCCAGTTTCGACGGAAAGGGAGTATATGAAAAACTGTTTTTT. It translates to CASFDGKGVYEKLFF.

This chain links TRBV2 with TRBJ1-5; a weak D match, TRBD1 (6 bases). With 4 bases removed from V and 5 bases from J, the gap between germline ends came to 12 bases. Germline CDR1 reads SNHLY; CDR2 reads FYNNEI. The CDR3 has 14 residues. The CDR3 spells CASSAGQLYQPQHF. The CDR3 DNA sequence: TGTGCCAGCAGTGCGGGACAACTCTATCAGCCCCAGCATTTT. Supplemented by reference TRBV2 and TRBJ1-5, the full variable domain reads EPEVTQTPSHQVTQMGQEVILRCVPISNHLYFYWYRQILGQKVEFLVSFYNNEISEKSEIFDDQFSVERPDGSNFTLKIRSTKLEDSAMYFCASSAGQLYQPQHFGDGTRLSIL.

This clone was seen once. This rearrangement joins TRBV28 to TRBJ1-4; 8 bases are shared with TRBD1. With V trimmed by 6 bases and J by 3 bases, 12 bases remained unmatched. This CDR3 has 17 residues. The germline V gene encodes CDR1 MDHEN and CDR2 SYDVKM. DNA of the CDR3: TGTGCCAGCAGCGGGCAAGACAGGGGTCGGGCTAATGAAAAACTGTTTTTT. Translation: CASSGQDRGRANEKLFF.

The gene calls are TRBV9 and TRBJ1-2; TRBD1 matches at 9 bases. CDR3 length: 14 residues. From germline, CDR1 is SGDLS and CDR2 YYNGEE. V shed 2 bases and J 13 bases; nucleotides not matched to a gene: 12. CDR3 in DNA: TGTGCCAGCAGCGTCGGGACAGGGCCGATAGCGAGCACCTTC. Translating it yields CASSVGTGPIASTF.

The genes are TRBV7-2 and TRBJ2-1; D not resolved. The CDR3 covers 14 residues. Trimming cost V 2 bases and J 9 bases, with 14 bases left between them. The germline CDR1 and CDR2 sequences are SGHTA and FQGNSA. As DNA, the CDR3 is TGTGCCAGCAGCTTAAGGCTCGAGGCTGGTGAGCAGTTCTTC. Translated, it gives CASSLRLEAGEQFF. The entire variable domain, with the rest obtained from reference TRBV7-2 and TRBJ2-1, is as follows: GAGVSQSPSNKVTEKGKDVELRCDPISGHTALYWYRQSLGQGLEFLIYFQGNSAPDKSGLPSDRFSAERTGGSVSTLTIQRTQQEDSAVYLCASSLRLEAGEQFFGPGTRLTVL.

CDR3 protein: CASSLVTGIGTEAFF. For the CDR3, the DNA is TGTGCCAGCAGCTTAGTAACAGGGATTGGCACTGAAGCTTTCTTT. The genes are TRBV7-9 and TRBJ1-1; perhaps TRBD1 as D (6 bases). This CDR3 spans 15 amino acids. Germline loops: CDR1 SEHNR, CDR2 FQNEAQ (reference sequence). Trimming took 1 base from V and 4 from J, leaving 13 bases between them. Based on the CDR3 plus reference TRBV7-9 and TRBJ1-1, the full variable domain is DTGVSQNPRHKITKRGQNVTFRCDPISEHNRLYWYRQTLGQGPEFLTYFQNEAQLEKSRLLSDRFSAERPKGSFSTLEIQRTEQGDSAMYLCASSLVTGIGTEAFFGQGTRLTVV.

The chain employs TRBV6-1 and TRBJ1-5, with D possibly matching TRBD1 (5 bases). The CDR3 loop spans 14 amino acids. Per germline, CDR1 MNHNS and CDR2 SASEGT. V was pared by 3 bases and J by 2 bases, with 8 bases between. The CDR3 DNA follows: TGTGCCAGCAGTGACAGGGTCGGCAATCAGCCCCAGCATTTT. As protein: CASSDRVGNQPQHF.

This clone appeared once. The chain links TRBV28 to TRBJ1-2, with D perhaps matching TRBD1 (5 bases). Germline V gene data show CDR1 as MDHEN and CDR2 as SYDVKM. V shed 7 bases and J shed 2 bases, with 14 bases lying between them. The CDR3 runs 14 residues. The CDR3 DNA reads as TGTGCCAGCACCCTGGGGGGGGGAAACTATGGCTACACCTTC. As protein: CASTLGGGNYGYTF.